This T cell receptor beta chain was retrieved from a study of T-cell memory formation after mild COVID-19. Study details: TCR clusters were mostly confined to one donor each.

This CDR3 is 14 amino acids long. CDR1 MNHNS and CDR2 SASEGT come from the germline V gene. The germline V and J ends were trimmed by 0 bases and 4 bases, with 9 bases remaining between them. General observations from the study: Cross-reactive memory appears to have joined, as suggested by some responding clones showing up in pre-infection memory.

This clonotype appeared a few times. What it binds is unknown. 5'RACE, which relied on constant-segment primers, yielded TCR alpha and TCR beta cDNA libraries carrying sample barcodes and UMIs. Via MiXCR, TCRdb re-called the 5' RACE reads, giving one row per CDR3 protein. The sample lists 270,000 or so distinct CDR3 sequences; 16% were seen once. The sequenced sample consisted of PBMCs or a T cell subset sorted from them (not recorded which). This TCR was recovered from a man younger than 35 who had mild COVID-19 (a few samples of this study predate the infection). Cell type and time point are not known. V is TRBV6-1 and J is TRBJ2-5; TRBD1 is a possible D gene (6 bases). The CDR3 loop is CASSEARTVETQYF. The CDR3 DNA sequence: TGTGCCAGCAGTGAAGCGCGGACAGTAGAGACCCAGTACTTC.